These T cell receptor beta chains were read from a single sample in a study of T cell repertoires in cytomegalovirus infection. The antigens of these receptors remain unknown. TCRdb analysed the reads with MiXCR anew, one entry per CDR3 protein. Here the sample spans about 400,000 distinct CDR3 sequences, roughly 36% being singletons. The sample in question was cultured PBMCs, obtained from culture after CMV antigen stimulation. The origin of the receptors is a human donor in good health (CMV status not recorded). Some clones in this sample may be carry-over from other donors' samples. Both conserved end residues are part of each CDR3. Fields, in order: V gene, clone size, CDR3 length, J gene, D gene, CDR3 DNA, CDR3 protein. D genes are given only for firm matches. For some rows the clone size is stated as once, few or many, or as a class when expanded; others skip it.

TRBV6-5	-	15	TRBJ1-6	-	TGTGCCAGCAGTTACGATAGGGTCGAGAATTCACCCCTCCACTTT	CASSYDRVENSPLHF
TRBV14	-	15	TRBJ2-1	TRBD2	TGTGCCAGCAGCCCCCGAGCGGGGGGGTACAATGAGCAGTTCTTC	CASSPRAGGYNEQFF
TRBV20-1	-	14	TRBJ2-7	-	TGCAGTGCCCCTACGCGGGCGCCTCCCTACGAGCAGTACTTC	CSAPTRAPPYEQYF
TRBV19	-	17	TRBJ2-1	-	TGTGCCAGTAGTATAGCTGGCTTAGCGATCTCCTACAATGAGCAGTTCTTC	CASSIAGLAISYNEQFF
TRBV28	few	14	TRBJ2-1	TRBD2	TGTGCCAGTCAGGGACTAGCGGGAGCGGGTGAGCAGTTCTTC	CASQGLAGAGEQFF
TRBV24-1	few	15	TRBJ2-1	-	TGTGCCACCAGCCCGGTCGGGAATCCCTACAATGAGCAGTTCTTC	CATSPVGNPYNEQFF
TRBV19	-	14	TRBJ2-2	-	TGTGCCAGTAGGAATTCCTGGCTCACCGGGGAGCTGTTTTTT	CASRNSWLTGELFF
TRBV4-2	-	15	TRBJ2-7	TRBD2	TGTGCCAGCAGCCAAGATAGACTAGCGGGGAACGAGCAGTACTTC	CASSQDRLAGNEQYF
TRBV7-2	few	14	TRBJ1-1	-	TGTGCCAGCAGCCTATGGGGGGACGGGACTGAAGCTTTCTTT	CASSLWGDGTEAFF
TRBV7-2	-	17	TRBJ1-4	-	TGTGCCAGCAGCTTAGAGTTTATGGCCGCCGAAAGGGAAAAACTGTTTTTT	CASSLEFMAAEREKLFF
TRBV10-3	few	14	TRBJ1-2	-	TGTGCCATCAGTGATCGTATAGCGAACTATGGCTACACCTTC	CAISDRIANYGYTF
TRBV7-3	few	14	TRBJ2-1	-	TGTGCCAGCAGCTCCCAACCTGGCGGCAATGAGCAGTTCTTC	CASSSQPGGNEQFF
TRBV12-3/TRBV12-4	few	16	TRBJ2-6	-	TGTGCCAGCAGGGACGGCCGGGGGTCTGGGGCCAACGTCCTGACTTTC	CASRDGRGSGANVLTF
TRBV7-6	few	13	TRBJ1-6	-	TGTGCCAGCAGCTTCATATCAGATTCACCCCTCCACTTT	CASSFISDSPLHF
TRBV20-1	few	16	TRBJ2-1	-	TGCAGTGCTAGGGGTCCCGACGAGAGCTCCTACAATGAGCAGTTCTTC	CSARGPDESSYNEQFF
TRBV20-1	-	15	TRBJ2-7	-	TGCAGTGCTAGTCCGGGAGCTATCTTTTCCTACGAGCAGTACTTC	CSASPGAIFSYEQYF
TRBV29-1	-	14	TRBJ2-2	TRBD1	TGCAGCGTGATCGGACAGGTCGGCACCGGGGAGCTGTTTTTT	CSVIGQVGTGELFF
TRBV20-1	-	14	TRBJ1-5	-	TGCAGTGCTTGGGCGACTGCTAGCAATCAGCCCCAGCATTTT	CSAWATASNQPQHF
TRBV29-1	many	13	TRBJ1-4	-	TGCAGCGTTGTCGGCAGGGTTGGCGAAAAACTGTTTTTT	CSVVGRVGEKLFF
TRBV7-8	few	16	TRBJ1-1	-	TGTGCCAGCAGCTTAGCCCCCTGGGGAGTGAACACTGAAGCTTTCTTT	CASSLAPWGVNTEAFF
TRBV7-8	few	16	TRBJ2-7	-	TGTGCCAGCAGCTTAGCGAAAAGGGGGGGCTTAAAAGAGCAGTACTTC	CASSLAKRGGLKEQYF
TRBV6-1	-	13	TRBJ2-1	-	TGTGCCACCCAAGCCAGGGGCTACAATGAGCAGTTCTTC	CATQARGYNEQFF
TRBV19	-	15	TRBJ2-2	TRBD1	TGTGCCAGTAGGGGACAGCGCGAGAACACCGGGGAGCTGTTTTTT	CASRGQRENTGELFF
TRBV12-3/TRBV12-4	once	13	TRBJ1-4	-	TGTGCCAGCAGATTGGGACCGCGAATGAAACTGTTTTTT	CASRLGPRMKLFF
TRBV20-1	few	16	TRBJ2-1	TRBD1	TGCAGTGCTAGAGATGAGGACAGGAGCTCCTACAATGAGCAGTTCTTC	CSARDEDRSSYNEQFF
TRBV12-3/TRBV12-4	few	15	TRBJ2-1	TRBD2	TGTGCCAGCACAATGGGACTAGCGGGACCCAATGAGCAGTTCTTC	CASTMGLAGPNEQFF
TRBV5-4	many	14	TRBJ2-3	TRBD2	TGTGCCAGCAGTCCTAGCGGGAGGAAAGATACGCAGTATTTT	CASSPSGRKDTQYF
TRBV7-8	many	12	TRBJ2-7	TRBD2	TGTGCCAGCGGGAGGCGGGAGGACGAGCAGTACTTC	CASGRREDEQYF
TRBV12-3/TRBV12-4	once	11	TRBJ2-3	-	TGTGCCAGCAGGGTTACAGATACGCAGTATTTT	CASRVTDTQYF
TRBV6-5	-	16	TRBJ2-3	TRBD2	TGTGCCAGCAGGGGACCTAGCGGGAGGTTGCCAGATACGCAGTATTTT	CASRGPSGRLPDTQYF
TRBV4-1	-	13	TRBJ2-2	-	TGCGCCAGCAGCCTCAGGGGGAGGGGGGAGCTGTTTTTT	CASSLRGRGELFF
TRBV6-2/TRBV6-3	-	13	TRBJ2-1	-	TGTGCCAGTAGGGTCGGGGTTAACAATGAGCAGTTCTTC	CASRVGVNNEQFF
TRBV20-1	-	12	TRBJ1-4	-	TGCAGTGCTAGCTCTCCAGGGGAAAAACTGTTTTTT	CSASSPGEKLFF
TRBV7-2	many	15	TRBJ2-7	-	TGTGCCAGCAGCTTATTAGCACTAGGGTTCTACGAGCAGTACTTC	CASSLLALGFYEQYF
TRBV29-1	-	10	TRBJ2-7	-	TGCAGGGGGCCCTCCCACGAGCAGTACTTC	CRGPSHEQYF
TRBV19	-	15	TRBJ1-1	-	TGTGCCAGTAGTATTGTGGTCTTAGCGGGCACTGAAGCTTTCTTT	CASSIVVLAGTEAFF
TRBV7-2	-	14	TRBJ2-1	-	TGTGCCAGCAGCTTTACTCTAACGGGCAATGAGCAGTTCTTC	CASSFTLTGNEQFF
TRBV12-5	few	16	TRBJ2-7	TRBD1	TGTGCTAGTGGTTACCATGAGGGACAGGGCCCCTACGAGCAGTACTTC	CASGYHEGQGPYEQYF
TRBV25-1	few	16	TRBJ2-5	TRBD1	TGTGCCAGCAGCTCAATTACTTACAGGGGGCGAGAGACCCAGTACTTC	CASSSITYRGRETQYF
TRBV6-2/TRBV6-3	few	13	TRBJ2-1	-	TGTGCCAGCAGTGAATCGTTGAGGCATGAGCAGTTCTTC	CASSESLRHEQFF
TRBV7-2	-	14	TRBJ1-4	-	TGTGCCAGCAGCTTAACAGGGTTTGGGGAAAAACTGTTTTTT	CASSLTGFGEKLFF
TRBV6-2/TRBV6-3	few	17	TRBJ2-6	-	TGTGCCAGCAGACGCGACAGGATCCCCTCTGGGGCCAACGTCCTGACTTTC	CASRRDRIPSGANVLTF
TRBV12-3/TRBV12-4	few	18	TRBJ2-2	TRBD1	TGTGCCAGCAGTTTAGTCGGGACAGGCCATCGTCCCCCTGGGGAGCTGTTTTTT	CASSLVGTGHRPPGELFF
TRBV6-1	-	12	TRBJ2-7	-	TGTGCCAGCACGGACACAACCTACGAGCAGTACTTC	CASTDTTYEQYF
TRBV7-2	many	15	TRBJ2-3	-	TGTGCCAGCAGTTTATCGAGCGGCAGCACAGATACGCAGTATTTT	CASSLSSGSTDTQYF